The T cell receptor (beta chain) described here comes from a study of blood T cell repertoires in COVID-19. Only in-frame clones appear in the TCRdb table, and some are missing; sequencing was by immunoSEQ multiplex PCR. The sample has about 480,000 clones, roughly nine tenths seen once; the top ten hold almost 2%. V lost 0 bases and J lost 0; bases outside the gene matches: 4. Germline lookup yields CDR1 SGDLS and CDR2 YYNGEE. The CDR3 has 16 amino acids. The TCR originated in a woman between 18 and 29 years old with acute COVID-19. V gene TRBV9 combines with J gene TRBJ2-7; 9 bases match TRBD2. Source material: PBMCs or T cells enriched from blood (not recorded which). The CDR3 DNA is TGTGCCAGCAGCGTAGGCAGCGGGGGGTACTCCTACGAGCAGTACTTC. It codes for CASSVGSGGYSYEQYF. Supplemented by reference TRBV9 and TRBJ2-7, the full variable domain reads DSGVTQTPKHLITATGQRVTLRCSPRSGDLSVYWYQQSLDQGLQFLIQYYNGEERAKGNILERFSAQQFPDLHSELNLSSLELGDSALYFCASSVGSGGYSYEQYFGPGTRLTVT.